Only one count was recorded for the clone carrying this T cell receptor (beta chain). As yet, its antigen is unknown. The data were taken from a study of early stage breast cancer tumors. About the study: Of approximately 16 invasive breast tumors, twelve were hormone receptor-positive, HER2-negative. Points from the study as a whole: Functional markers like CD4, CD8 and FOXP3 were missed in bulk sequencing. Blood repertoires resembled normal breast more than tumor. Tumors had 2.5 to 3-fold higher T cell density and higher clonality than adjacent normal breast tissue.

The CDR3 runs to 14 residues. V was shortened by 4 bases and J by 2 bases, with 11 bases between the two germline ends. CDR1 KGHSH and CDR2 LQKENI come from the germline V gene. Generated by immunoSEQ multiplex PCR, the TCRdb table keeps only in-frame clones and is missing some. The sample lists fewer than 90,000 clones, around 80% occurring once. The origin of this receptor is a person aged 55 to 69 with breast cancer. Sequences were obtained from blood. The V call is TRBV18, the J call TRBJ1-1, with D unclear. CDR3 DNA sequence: TGTGCCAGCTCACTCCTTCCAGACAACACTGAAGCTTTCTTT. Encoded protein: CASSLLPDNTEAFF.